This T cell receptor (beta chain) was recorded in a study of CDR3 diversity in severe acne. TCRdb independently ran MiXCR on the PCR reads; one entry per CDR3 protein. The data hold approximately 80,000 distinct CDR3 sequences, with about 54% observed a single time. This CDR3 contains 16 residues. Germline values: CDR1 MNHNY, CDR2 SVGAGI (reference sequence). After removal of 2 bases from V and 7 bases from J, the junction contained 11 bases not matched to a gene. The chain carries TRBV6-6 and TRBJ1-5, with 7 bases lining up with TRBD1. This receptor was identified in a male donor in good health, without acne. Sequencing was carried out using blood. CDR3 region: CASSYDPTGFRQPQHF. CDR3 DNA sequence: TGTGCCAGCAGTTACGACCCGACAGGGTTCAGGCAGCCCCAGCATTTT.